Sequencing of this T cell receptor beta chain was carried out in a study of T cell repertoires in cytomegalovirus infection. Study at large: CMV epitopes that were recently identified and HLA-C-restricted were used alongside well-studied HLA-B-restricted ones. Public TCR beta signatures were indicative of both CMV infection and a matching HLA type.

General study findings and limits: There were carriers of CMV plus the relevant HLA, and cumulative public TCR beta family frequency identified them. Dominant in the ex vivo response were TCR beta clonotypes restricted by HLA-C and specific for CMV.

TCRdb recomputed calls from the reads with MiXCR, one row per CDR3 protein. The data show approximately 70,000 distinct CDR3 sequences, with 20% to 25% seen just once and around 70% held by the top ten. In its sample, this clonotype was seen a few times. The antigen remains unidentified. This TCR came from a human donor in good health (CMV status not recorded). Some clones in this sample may be carry-over from other donors' samples. The sample consisted of CD8+ T cells from cultured PBMCs, taken from culture after CMV antigen stimulation.

The CDR3 reads CASSWSGNTEAFF. CDR3 nucleotide sequence: TGTGCCAGTAGTTGGTCGGGGAACACTGAAGCTTTCTTT. The rearrangement uses TRBV19 and TRBJ1-1; D uncertain. CDR3 length equals 13 residues. V shed 5 bases and J shed 1 base, with 8 bases lying between them. Germline values: CDR1 LNHDA, CDR2 SQIVND (reference sequence).